Each of the 23 T cell receptor beta chains below was sequenced from the same sample in a study of blood T cell repertoires in COVID-19. Assay: immunoSEQ multiplex PCR; the TCRdb copy retains only in-frame clones and omits some. The data contain 110,000 or so clones, about nine tenths of them singletons. Sequenced input: peripheral blood. The receptors were gathered from a woman in her 50s with acute or convalescent COVID-19.

This clone was seen a single time. J is TRBJ1-1 and V is TRBV5-1; D not certain. The V gene's germline CDR1 is SGHRS and CDR2 YFSETQ. The CDR3 has 17 residues. V was trimmed by 1 base and J by 0 bases, leaving 16 bases between them. The CDR3 reads CASSLMGGGLVNTEAFF. DNA of the CDR3: TGCGCCAGCAGCTTGATGGGAGGAGGGCTCGTGAACACTGAAGCTTTCTTT.

V usage is TRBV2 and J usage is TRBJ2-7, with D possibly being TRBD2 (6 bases). Per the germline V gene, CDR1 is SNHLY and CDR2 is FYNNEI. The germline V and J ends were trimmed by 6 bases and 7 bases, with 16 bases remaining between them. This CDR3 region has 13 residues. CDR3 region: CASRSPGVEEQYF. The CDR3 coding sequence is TGTGCCAGCAGATCTCCGGGGGTTGAAGAGCAGTACTTC.

This clone has just one count. The genes are TRBV3-1 (or the pseudogene TRBV3-2) and TRBJ1-1, with 9 bases lining up with TRBD1. Germline-derived CDR1 and CDR2 are LGHDT and YNNKEL (reference sequence). The CDR3 runs to 15 residues. Germline trimming cut 9 bases from V and 0 bases from J; bases unmatched to any gene: 8. The CDR3 nucleotides read TGTGCCAGTTCTGGGACAGGGTACATGAACACTGAAGCTTTCTTT. This encodes CASSGTGYMNTEAFF.

The chain joins TRBV24-1 to TRBJ1-2, with D maybe TRBD1 (5 bases). CDR3 size: 14 residues. The V end was cut by 1 base, the J end by 2 bases, with 7 bases between. Germline V gives CDR1 KGHDR, CDR2 SFDVKD. The CDR3 sequence: CATSDFRQNYGYTF. CDR3 in DNA: TGTGCCACCAGTGATTTTAGACAGAACTATGGCTACACCTTC.

This chain links TRBV2 with TRBJ1-5, with 9 positions matching TRBD1. CDR3 length: 15 residues. Germline V gives CDR1 SNHLY, CDR2 FYNNEI. The J segment lost 1 base and the V segment lost 8 bases, leaving 6 bases of the junction unmatched. Written as DNA, the CDR3 is TGTGCCAGCGACCTTGACAGGGGGAGCAATCAGCCCCAGCATTTT. It encodes CASDLDRGSNQPQHF.

J is TRBJ2-3 and V is TRBV5-6; 8 bases are a match to TRBD1. From germline, CDR1 is SGHDT and CDR2 YYEEEE. The CDR3 length is 15 residues. V trimming: 1 base; J trimming: 1 base; junction bases outside the gene matches: 2. The CDR3 DNA follows: TGTGCCAGCAGCTTGACGGGACAGGGCACAGATACGCAGTATTTT. It translates to CASSLTGQGTDTQYF.

The J gene is TRBJ1-1, the V gene TRBV16; possible D gene TRBD1, 5 bases. V was cut by 0 bases and J by 6 bases, with 8 bases left in between. Germline assignment: CDR1 KGHSY and CDR2 FQNENV. The CDR3 is 13 residues long. For the CDR3, the DNA is TGTGCCAGCAGCCAATCTCAGGGCGCTGAAGCTTTCTTT. Amino acids: CASSQSQGAEAFF.

The chain is built from TRBV11-2 and TRBJ2-5; 10 positions match TRBD1. In germline, CDR1 is SGHAT, CDR2 FQNNGV. J lost 10 bases, V lost 0 bases, and 14 bases had no gene match. This CDR3 comprises 17 residues. The chain's CDR3 is CASSLDRGTGAQGRQYF. CDR3 sequence (DNA): TGTGCCAGCAGCTTAGATCGGGGGACAGGGGCCCAAGGGCGCCAGTACTTC.

The chain joins TRBV5-1 to TRBJ2-1, with TRBD2 identical over 10 bases. This CDR3 has 15 amino acids. The trim removed 3 bases at V and 8 bases at J, leaving 8 bases unmatched. CDR1 is SGHRS, CDR2 YFSETQ, per germline. CDR3 residues: CASSSLLAGEHEQFF. The CDR3 region has the DNA TGCGCCAGCAGCTCCTTGCTAGCGGGGGAGCATGAGCAGTTCTTC.

This chain links TRBV2 with TRBJ1-5, with a weak D call TRBD1 (5 bases). CDR1 and CDR2 (germline): SNHLY, FYNNEI. The CDR3 is 15 residues long. Trimming took 0 bases from V and 3 from J, leaving 9 bases between them. CDR3 in amino acids: CASSEAGHPNQPQHF. CDR3 nucleotides: TGTGCCAGCAGTGAAGCTGGACACCCCAATCAGCCCCAGCATTTT.

The chain couples TRBV28 to TRBJ1-2; no clear D gene. V was pared by 2 bases and J by 5 bases, with 6 bases between. Germline V gives CDR1 MDHEN, CDR2 SYDVKM. This CDR3 comprises 12 residues. CDR3 residues: CASSLTWYGYTF. The DNA for the CDR3 is TGTGCCAGCAGTTTAACATGGTATGGCTACACCTTC.

This chain links TRBV6-1 with TRBJ1-4; 8 nucleotides match TRBD1. Germline CDR1 is MNHNS and CDR2 is SASEGT. V shed 3 bases, J shed 7 bases, and the junction held 10 bases outside the gene matches. This CDR3 is built from 16 residues. The CDR3 is CASSDGQGRSGEKLFF. CDR3 DNA sequence: TGTGCCAGCAGTGACGGACAGGGTCGTAGTGGTGAAAAACTGTTTTTT.

The V call is TRBV11-2, the J call TRBJ1-1, with D possibly being TRBD1 (5 bases). The CDR3 is made up of 13 amino acids. CDR1 is SGHAT, CDR2 FQNNGV, per germline. Trimming removed 8 bases at V and 0 bases at J, with 10 bases between. The CDR3 sequence: CASAGLLNTEAFF. The CDR3 DNA sequence: TGTGCCAGCGCGGGGCTCCTGAACACTGAAGCTTTCTTT.

The J gene is TRBJ1-1, the V gene TRBV2, with unresolved D. This CDR3 comprises 11 residues. V was pared by 6 bases and J by 8 bases, with 10 bases between. In germline, CDR1 is SNHLY, CDR2 FYNNEI. CDR3 sequence reads: CASRETMEAFF. CDR3 in DNA: TGTGCCAGCAGGGAGACTATGGAAGCTTTCTTT.

The V gene is TRBV29-1, the J gene TRBJ2-1, with 7 nucleotides matching TRBD2. Germline CDR1 and CDR2: SQVTM and ANQGSEA. The CDR3 runs 13 residues. Trimming took 8 bases from V and 5 from J; bases not matched to a gene: 9. CDR3 DNA sequence: TGCAGCTCCTGGGACTACCCCCACAATGAGCAGTTCTTC. This gives the protein CSSWDYPHNEQFF.

The rearrangement uses TRBV28 and TRBJ1-2; 7 nucleotides line up with TRBD1. From germline, CDR1 is MDHEN and CDR2 SYDVKM. The CDR3 is made up of 18 amino acids. Trimming at V came to 5 bases and at J to 3 bases, leaving 18 bases not matched to a gene. DNA for the CDR3: TGTGCCAGCAGTGACCCCTCCCGCAGGGGGGTCATGTACTATGGCTACACCTTC. Amino acid sequence: CASSDPSRRGVMYYGYTF.

The rearrangement uses TRBV27 and TRBJ2-7; 7 bases line up with TRBD1. Trimming at V came to 6 bases and at J to 2 bases, leaving 10 bases not matched to a gene. There are 15 residues in the CDR3. Germline CDR1 and CDR2: MNHEY and SMNVEV (reference sequence). CDR3 in amino acids: CASSRTDRATYEQYF. The CDR3 nucleotides are TGTGCCAGCAGCCGAACCGACAGGGCCACCTACGAGCAGTACTTC.

The chain has TRBV25-1 and TRBJ1-4; D is uncertain. The CDR3 sequence is 12 residues long. The V gene's germline CDR1 is MGHDK and CDR2 SYGVNS. The V end was cut by 6 bases, the J end by 10 bases, with 12 bases between. The CDR3 region is CASSLRSGKLFF. The DNA for the CDR3 is TGTGCCAGCAGCCTTCGATCCGGAAAACTGTTTTTT.

This rearrangement joins TRBV4-1 to TRBJ2-7, with TRBD2 matching 7 bases. The CDR3 loop spans 14 amino acids. Trimming removed 0 bases from V and 4 bases from J; junction bases left unmatched: 3. Looked up from germline, CDR1 is MGHRA and CDR2 is YSYEKL. CDR3 nucleotides: TGCGCCAGCAGCCAAGATGCTAGCGGTTACGAGCAGTACTTC. Protein sequence: CASSQDASGYEQYF.

The V and J genes are TRBV6-5 and TRBJ2-7, with TRBD1 matching over 9 bases. This CDR3 contains 14 residues. Per germline, CDR1 MNHEY and CDR2 SVGAGI. V trimming: 4 bases; J trimming: 2 bases; junction bases outside the gene matches: 3. Here the CDR3 DNA reads TGTGCCAGCAGTTCCGGGACAGGGACCTACGAGCAGTACTTC. Its translation is CASSSGTGTYEQYF.

The gene calls are TRBV15 and TRBJ2-1, with 9 bases fitting TRBD2. Germline V CDR1 and CDR2: LNHNV, YYDKDF (reference sequence). With 1 base clipped from V and 6 bases from J, the junction kept 7 bases outside the gene matches. The length of the CDR3 is 16 residues. CDR3 DNA: TGTGCCACCAGCAGAGGCGGTAGCGGGGGCCCCAATGAGCAGTTCTTC. Translating it yields CATSRGGSGGPNEQFF.

This rearrangement joins TRBV28 to TRBJ2-3, with TRBD2 matching 13 bases. The J segment lost 6 bases and the V segment lost 8 bases, leaving 5 bases of the junction unmatched. The CDR3 is 14 residues long. Germline CDR1 is MDHEN and CDR2 is SYDVKM. The CDR3 region has the DNA TGTGCCAGCCAAGGGACTAGCGGGGCCGATACGCAGTATTTT. Its translation is CASQGTSGADTQYF.

This clone came up once. The rearrangement links TRBV5-1 to TRBJ2-7; possibly TRBD2 for D (5 bases). Trimming removed 5 bases at V and 0 bases at J, with 15 bases between. The V gene's germline CDR1 is SGHRS and CDR2 YFSETQ. This CDR3 region has 15 residues. The CDR3 region is CASSYRTPSSYEQYF. CDR3 coding DNA: TGCGCCAGCAGTTACCGGACTCCCAGCTCCTACGAGCAGTACTTC.